The source of this T cell receptor beta chain is a study of post-analysis software for immune sequencing data. Turning to the study itself: Some patients lacked subtype; others had relapsing-remitting, secondary progressive or progressive-relapsing disease. Study-level points and caveats: The study found TRBV5-6, TRBV5-1 and TRBV20-1 among five or six TRBV segments more frequent in patients than controls.

This clonotype was detected only a few times. The antigen remains unidentified. Germline values: CDR1 MDHEN, CDR2 SYDVKM. This CDR3 is built from 13 residues. Included in the TCR beta cDNA libraries were unique molecular identifiers. T cells numbering roughly 0.95 to 10 million yielded 500,000 to 550,000 cDNA molecules. Each CDR3 protein gets one entry after TCRdb re-called the PCR reads with MiXCR. The repertoire holds hundreds of thousands of distinct CDR3 sequences, with roughly 27% as singletons. The receptor was derived from a girl aged 5-17 years with multiple sclerosis. The gene calls are TRBV28 and TRBJ2-5; no definite D call. The DNA matches TRBJ2-7 better at its end, which makes the J call doubtful. Material: blood. As DNA, the CDR3 is TGTGCCAGCAGTTTATTGGCTCCATCCGAGCAGTACTTC. Its translation is CASSLLAPSEQYF.